The present entry profiles one TCR beta chain with its context. CDR1 is SGHTA and CDR2 is FQGNSA in the germline V gene. V lost 5 bases, J lost 0 bases, and 11 bases lay in between. The CDR3 is 15 residues long. The data were taken from a study of cytomegalovirus exposure and HLA in healthy donors. The PCR employed 60 Vbeta primers together with 13 Jbeta primers. Repertoires were generated with immunoSEQ multiplex PCR, while TCRdb's copy carries only in-frame clones and drops some. Here the sample spans some 150,000 clones, more than 60% being singletons. The material sequenced was PBMCs. The receptor was derived from a man aged 35 to 55 in good health and CMV-seronegative. The chain combines TRBV7-2 with TRBJ1-3; a possible D gene is TRBD1 (6 bases). The CDR3 loop is CASSPRTASGNTIYF. The DNA of the CDR3 is TGTGCCAGCAGCCCCCGGACAGCCTCTGGAAACACCATATATTTT.